A selection of T cell receptor beta chains follows, all from one sample in a study of blood T cell repertoires in COVID-19. The data were produced by immunoSEQ multiplex PCR, yet TCRdb's version contains in-frame clones alone and is incomplete. The data contain some 300,000 clones, more than 70% of them singletons. The sample taken for sequencing was peripheral blood. These receptors were obtained from a woman aged 25 to 45 who had recovered from COVID-19. Each CDR3 is given with its conserved first and last residue. A D gene is named only where the DNA matches it firmly. Size values are once, few and many counts, or a class for expanded clones, and some rows have none.

CDR3 length	V gene	clone size	D gene	J gene	CDR3 protein	CDR3 DNA
15	TRBV20-1	-	-	TRBJ1-5	CSASKSGLGNQPQHF	TGCAGTGCTAGTAAATCAGGGTTGGGCAATCAGCCCCAGCATTTT
19	TRBV11-3	-	-	TRBJ2-7	CASSLDWDCTVLGTYEQYF	TGTGCCAGCAGCTTAGATTGGGACTGTACTGTCTTAGGGACCTACGAGCAGTACTTC
15	TRBV29-1	-	TRBD1	TRBJ2-3	CSVTGTGASADTQYF	TGCAGCGTTACCGGGACAGGGGCGAGTGCAGATACGCAGTATTTT
14	TRBV28	-	TRBD1	TRBJ2-7	CASTQGSLTYEQYF	TGTGCCAGCACACAGGGGTCCCTCACCTACGAGCAGTACTTC
13	TRBV11-3	-	-	TRBJ2-3	CASSSRSSDTQYF	TGTGCCAGCAGCTCCCGTTCGTCAGATACGCAGTATTTT
14	TRBV11-2	few	-	TRBJ2-7	CASSFGGGGYEQYF	TGTGCCAGCAGCTTTGGGGGGGGCGGCTACGAGCAGTACTTC
13	TRBV5-1	-	-	TRBJ2-5	CASSFSTEETQYF	TGCGCCAGCAGCTTTTCAACGGAGGAGACCCAGTACTTC
14	TRBV4-1	-	TRBD1	TRBJ2-1	CASSQTGAYNEQFF	TGCGCCAGCAGCCAAACAGGGGCGTACAATGAGCAGTTCTTC
14	TRBV5-1	once	TRBD1	TRBJ1-2	CASSSRDRSYGYTF	TGCGCCAGCAGCTCCCGGGACAGATCCTATGGCTACACCTTC
13	TRBV3-1/TRBV3-2	-	-	TRBJ2-3	CASSLRGTDTQYF	TGTGCCAGCAGCCTACGGGGTACAGATACGCAGTATTTT
15	TRBV28	-	TRBD1	TRBJ1-2	CASSTGQGRNYGYTF	TGTGCCAGCAGCACCGGACAGGGCCGAAACTATGGCTACACCTTC
13	TRBV23-1	-	-	TRBJ2-7	CASSSRPVYEQYF	TGCGCCAGCAGCTCCCGTCCTGTCTACGAGCAGTACTTC
17	TRBV4-1	few	TRBD1	TRBJ2-1	CASSQARDRPLYNEQFF	TGCGCCAGCAGCCAGGCCCGGGACAGACCTCTATACAATGAGCAGTTCTTC
14	TRBV5-6	-	TRBD1	TRBJ1-1	CASSSQGAHTEAFF	TGTGCCAGCAGCTCTCAGGGGGCGCACACTGAAGCTTTCTTT
16	TRBV7-6	once	TRBD1	TRBJ1-6	CASSLELTGGGSPLHF	TGTGCCAGCAGCTTAGAGTTGACAGGGGGCGGCTCACCCCTCCACTTT
15	TRBV28	once	-	TRBJ2-2	CASSLAGANTGELFF	TGTGCCAGCAGTTTAGCAGGGGCGAACACCGGGGAGCTGTTTTTT
16	TRBV5-1	-	-	TRBJ2-5	CASSPRPLDREETQYF	TGCGCCAGCAGCCCACGACCCTTAGACAGAGAAGAGACCCAGTACTTC
14	TRBV29-1	-	TRBD1	TRBJ1-2	CSVATTWTGDGYTF	TGCAGCGTTGCGACGACGTGGACAGGGGATGGCTACACCTTC
13	TRBV7-6	-	-	TRBJ1-1	CASSSSRNTEAFF	TGTGCCAGCAGCTCGTCCCGGAACACTGAAGCTTTCTTT
16	TRBV11-2	-	TRBD1	TRBJ1-1	CASSLDPTGLNTEAFF	TGTGCCAGCAGCTTAGATCCGACAGGGTTGAACACTGAAGCTTTCTTT
14	TRBV5-1	few	TRBD1	TRBJ1-2	CASSLEGTGRSYTF	TGCGCCAGCAGCTTGGAAGGGACAGGAAGAAGCTACACCTTC